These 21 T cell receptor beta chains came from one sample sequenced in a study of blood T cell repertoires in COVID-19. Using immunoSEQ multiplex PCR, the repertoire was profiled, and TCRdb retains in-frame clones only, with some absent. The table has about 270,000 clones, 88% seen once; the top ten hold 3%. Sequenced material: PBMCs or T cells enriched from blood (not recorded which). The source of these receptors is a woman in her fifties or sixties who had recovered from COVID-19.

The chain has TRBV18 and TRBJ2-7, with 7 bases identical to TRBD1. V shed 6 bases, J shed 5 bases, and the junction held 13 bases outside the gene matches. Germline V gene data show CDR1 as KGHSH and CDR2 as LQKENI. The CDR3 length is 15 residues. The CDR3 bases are TGTGCCAGCTCGTACCGTACAGGGGAAGGGGACGAGCAGTACTTC. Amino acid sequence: CASSYRTGEGDEQYF.

The CDR3 here is CAWSSASGGETQYF. The CDR3 DNA follows: TGTGCCTGGAGTAGCGCTAGCGGGGGGGAGACCCAGTACTTC. This chain connects TRBV30 to TRBJ2-5; the match to TRBD2 covers 11 bases. V lost 2 bases and J lost 5; bases outside the gene matches: 4. Germline assignment: CDR1 GTSNPN and CDR2 SVGIG (reference sequence). The CDR3 loop spans 14 amino acids.

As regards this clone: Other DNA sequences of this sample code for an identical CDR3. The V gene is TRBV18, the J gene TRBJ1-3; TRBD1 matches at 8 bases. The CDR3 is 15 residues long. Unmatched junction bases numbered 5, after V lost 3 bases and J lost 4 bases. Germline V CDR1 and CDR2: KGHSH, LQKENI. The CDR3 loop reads CASSPGQGGGNTIYF. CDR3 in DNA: TGTGCCAGCTCACCCGGACAGGGTGGAGGAAACACCATATATTTT.

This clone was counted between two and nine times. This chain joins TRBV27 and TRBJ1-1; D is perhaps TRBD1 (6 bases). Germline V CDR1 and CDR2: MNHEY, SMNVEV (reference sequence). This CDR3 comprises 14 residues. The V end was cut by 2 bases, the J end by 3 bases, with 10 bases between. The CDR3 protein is CASSLMAGDTEAFF. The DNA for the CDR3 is TGTGCCAGCAGTTTAATGGCAGGGGACACTGAAGCTTTCTTT.

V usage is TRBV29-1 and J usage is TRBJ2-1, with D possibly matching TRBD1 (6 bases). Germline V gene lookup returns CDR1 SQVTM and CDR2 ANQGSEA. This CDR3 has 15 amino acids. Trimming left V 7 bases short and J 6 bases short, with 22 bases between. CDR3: CSGLRLGRGVNEQFF. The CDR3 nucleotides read TGCAGCGGGCTACGTTTGGGCAGGGGTGTCAATGAGCAGTTCTTC.

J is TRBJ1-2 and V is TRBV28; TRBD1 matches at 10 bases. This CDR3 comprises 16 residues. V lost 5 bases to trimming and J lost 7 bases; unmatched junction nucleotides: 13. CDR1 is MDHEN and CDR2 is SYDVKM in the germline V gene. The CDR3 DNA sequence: TGTGCCAGCAGTGCAAATTCCGGGACAGGGGTCCGTGGCTACACCTTC. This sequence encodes CASSANSGTGVRGYTF.

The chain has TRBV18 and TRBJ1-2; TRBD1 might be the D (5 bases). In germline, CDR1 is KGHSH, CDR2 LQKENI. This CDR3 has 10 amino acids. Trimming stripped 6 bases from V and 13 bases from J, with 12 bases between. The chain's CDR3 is CASSPGSGTF. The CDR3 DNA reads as TGTGCCAGCTCTCCAGGGTCGGGCACCTTC.

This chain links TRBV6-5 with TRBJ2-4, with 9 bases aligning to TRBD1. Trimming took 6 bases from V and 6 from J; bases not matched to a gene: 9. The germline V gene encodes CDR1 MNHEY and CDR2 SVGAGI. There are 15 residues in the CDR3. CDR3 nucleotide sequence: TGTGCCAGCAGCGCCGGGACAGGGAGTGGAAACATTCAGTACTTC. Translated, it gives CASSAGTGSGNIQYF.

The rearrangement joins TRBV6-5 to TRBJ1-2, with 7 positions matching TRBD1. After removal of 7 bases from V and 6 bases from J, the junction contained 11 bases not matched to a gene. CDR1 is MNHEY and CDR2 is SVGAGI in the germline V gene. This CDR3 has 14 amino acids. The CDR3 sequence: CASTPLTGYDGYTF. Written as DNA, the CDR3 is TGTGCCAGCACCCCCCTGACAGGGTACGATGGCTACACCTTC.

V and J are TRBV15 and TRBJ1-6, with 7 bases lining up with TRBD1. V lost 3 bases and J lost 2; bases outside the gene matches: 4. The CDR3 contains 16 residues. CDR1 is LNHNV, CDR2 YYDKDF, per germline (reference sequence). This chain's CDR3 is CATSSDRVTYNSPLHF. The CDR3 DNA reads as TGTGCCACCAGCAGTGACAGGGTAACCTATAATTCACCCCTCCACTTT.

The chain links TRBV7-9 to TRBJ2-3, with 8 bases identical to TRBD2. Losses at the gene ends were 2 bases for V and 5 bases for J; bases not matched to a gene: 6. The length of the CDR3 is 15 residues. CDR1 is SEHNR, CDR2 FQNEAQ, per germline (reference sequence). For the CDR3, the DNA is TGTGCCAGCAGCTTAATGCCGGGACTAGGAGATACGCAGTATTTT. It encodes CASSLMPGLGDTQYF.

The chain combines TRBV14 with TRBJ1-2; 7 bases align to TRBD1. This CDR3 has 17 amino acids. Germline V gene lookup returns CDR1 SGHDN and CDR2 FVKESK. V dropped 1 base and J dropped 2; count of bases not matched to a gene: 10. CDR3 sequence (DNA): TGTGCCAGCAGCCAAGGGGCAGGGGGTTTTTGGAACTATGGCTACACCTTC. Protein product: CASSQGAGGFWNYGYTF.

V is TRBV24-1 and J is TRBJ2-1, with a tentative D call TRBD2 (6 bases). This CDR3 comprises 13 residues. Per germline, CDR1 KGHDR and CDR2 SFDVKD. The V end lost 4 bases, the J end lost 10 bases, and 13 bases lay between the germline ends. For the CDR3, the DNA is TGTGCCACCAGTGACGGGAGCCCAAGGGAGCAGTTCTTC. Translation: CATSDGSPREQFF.

The CDR3, as DNA: TGTGCCAGCAGGCCGCCACGGTTCCGGGACAATGAGCAGTTCTTC. Its protein product is CASRPPRFRDNEQFF. The V call is TRBV28, the J call TRBJ2-1; D gene ambiguous. The CDR3 runs to 15 residues. Germline values: CDR1 MDHEN, CDR2 SYDVKM. The V gene lost 6 bases and the J gene lost 5 bases, with 17 bases spanning the gap.

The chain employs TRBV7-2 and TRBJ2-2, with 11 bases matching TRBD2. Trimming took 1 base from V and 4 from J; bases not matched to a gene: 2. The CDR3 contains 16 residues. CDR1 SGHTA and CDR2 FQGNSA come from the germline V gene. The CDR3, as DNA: TGTGCCAGCAGCTTAGGACTAGCGGGACTCACCGGGGAGCTGTTTTTT. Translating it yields CASSLGLAGLTGELFF.

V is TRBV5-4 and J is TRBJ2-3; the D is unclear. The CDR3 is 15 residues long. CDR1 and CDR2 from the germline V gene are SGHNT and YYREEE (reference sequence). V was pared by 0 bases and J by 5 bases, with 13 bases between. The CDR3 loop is CASSLDLTTRDTQYF. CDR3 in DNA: TGTGCCAGCAGCTTGGACCTTACCACACGAGATACGCAGTATTTT.

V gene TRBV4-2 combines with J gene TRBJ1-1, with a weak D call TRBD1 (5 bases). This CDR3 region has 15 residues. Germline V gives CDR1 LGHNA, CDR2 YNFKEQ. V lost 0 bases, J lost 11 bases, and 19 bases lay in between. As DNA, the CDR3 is TGTGCCAGCAGCCAAGATCCTAGGCCGGGGGGAAACGCTTTCTTT. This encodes CASSQDPRPGGNAFF.

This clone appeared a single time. CDR3 protein: CACRTGAGGYTF. In nucleotides, the CDR3 is TGTGCCTGCCGGACAGGGGCGGGAGGCTACACCTTC. The chain employs TRBV30 and TRBJ1-2, with 9 bases matching TRBD1. Trimming removed 6 bases from V and 8 bases from J; junction bases left unmatched: 7. The V gene's germline CDR1 is GTSNPN and CDR2 SVGIG (reference sequence). This CDR3 is 12 amino acids long.

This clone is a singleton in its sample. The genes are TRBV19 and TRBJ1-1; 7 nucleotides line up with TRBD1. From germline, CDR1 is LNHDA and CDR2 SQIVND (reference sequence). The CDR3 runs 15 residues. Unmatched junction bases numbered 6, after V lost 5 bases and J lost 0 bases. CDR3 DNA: TGTGCCAGTAGTCGACCCACAGGGGTGAACACTGAAGCTTTCTTT. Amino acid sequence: CASSRPTGVNTEAFF.

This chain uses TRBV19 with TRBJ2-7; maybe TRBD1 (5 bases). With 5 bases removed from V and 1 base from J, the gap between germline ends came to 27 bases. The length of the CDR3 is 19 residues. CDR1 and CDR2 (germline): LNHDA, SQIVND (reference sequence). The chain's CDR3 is CASSLKPRGQKGRSYEQYF. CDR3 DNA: TGTGCCAGTAGTCTCAAGCCTAGGGGCCAGAAGGGCCGATCCTACGAGCAGTACTTC. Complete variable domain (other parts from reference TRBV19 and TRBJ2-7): DGGITQSPKYLFRKEGQNVTLSCEQNLNHDAMYWYRQDPGQGLRLIYYSQIVNDFQKGDIAEGYSVSREKKESFPLTVTSAQKNPTAFYLCASSLKPRGQKGRSYEQYFGPGTRLTVT.

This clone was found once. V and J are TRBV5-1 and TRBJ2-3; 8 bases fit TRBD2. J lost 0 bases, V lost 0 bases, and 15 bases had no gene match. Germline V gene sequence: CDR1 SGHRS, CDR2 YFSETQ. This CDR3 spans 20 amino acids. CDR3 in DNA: TGCGCCAGCAGCTTGGTACCTAGCGGGTATCCCCAGGCTAGCACAGATACGCAGTATTTT. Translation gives CASSLVPSGYPQASTDTQYF.